These 15 T cell receptor beta chains originate from one sample sequenced in a study of human T cells and chemical hapten exposure. TCRdb re-called the 5' RACE reads with MiXCR, one entry per CDR3 protein. The table includes 65,000 to 95,000 distinct CDR3 sequences, more than 7.5% detected once. It was from unfractionated whole blood that total RNA was extracted. All receptors derive from a male donor in good health.

This clonotype was detected only a few times. The CDR3 sequence is CASGTDLLRETQYF. CDR3 sequence (DNA): TGTGCTAGTGGAACGGATCTCCTCCGTGAGACCCAGTACTTC. The J gene is TRBJ2-5, the V gene TRBV12-5, with no clear D. This CDR3 comprises 14 residues. The V end lost 6 bases, the J end lost 5 bases, and 16 bases lay between the germline ends. Germline loops: CDR1 LGHNT, CDR2 FRNRAP.

The CDR3 reads CSAGAVERYTQYF. The CDR3 DNA is TGCAGCGCCGGAGCAGTGGAGCGGTATACGCAGTATTTT. The rearrangement joins TRBV29-1 to TRBJ2-3, with a possible D match to TRBD2 (5 bases). The CDR3 length is 13 residues. From germline, CDR1 is SQVTM and CDR2 ANQGSEA. Between the trimmed V and J ends, which lost 7 bases and 7 bases, there was a span of 18 bases.

In this sample, this clonotype turned up a few times. This chain connects TRBV20-1 to TRBJ2-1, with 15 nucleotides matching TRBD2. Germline values: CDR1 DFQATT, CDR2 SNEGSKA (reference sequence). Trimming removed 6 bases from V and 3 bases from J; junction bases left unmatched: 6. The CDR3 sequence is 16 residues long. CDR3 coding DNA: TGCAGTGCGCCGGGACTAGCGGGAGGAGACTACAATGAGCAGTTCTTC. This gives the protein CSAPGLAGGDYNEQFF.

The table lists this clonotype with many counts. The chain is built from TRBV4-2 and TRBJ2-4, with 8 bases aligning to TRBD2. CDR1 is LGHNA and CDR2 is YNFKEQ in the germline V gene. Trimming took 5 bases from V and 0 from J; bases not matched to a gene: 9. The CDR3 has 17 amino acids. DNA of the CDR3: TGTGCCAGCAGCTCCACACTAGCGGCCTTAGCCAAAAACATTCAGTACTTC. This gives the protein CASSSTLAALAKNIQYF.

This clonotype has more than one count but fewer than ten. The chain has TRBV27 and TRBJ2-1; D is possibly TRBD2 (6 bases). CDR1 MNHEY and CDR2 SMNVEV come from the germline V gene (reference sequence). Trimming removed 8 bases from V and 8 bases from J, with 13 bases in between. CDR3 size: 12 residues. CDR3 sequence (DNA): TGTGCCAGCCGGGGTAGCGGTGATGAGCAGTTCTTC. Its translation is CASRGSGDEQFF.

The J gene is TRBJ1-2, the V gene TRBV5-5; no definite D call. Trimming took off 1 base at V and 4 bases at J, with 5 bases between the two ends. This CDR3 is 12 amino acids long. CDR1 is SGHKS and CDR2 is YYEKEE in the germline V gene (reference sequence). CDR3 nucleotides: TGTGCCAGCAGCTTGACAAGCTATGGCTACACCTTC. It encodes CASSLTSYGYTF.

This clonotype showed up many times. The CDR3 loop reads CATRVGGDEAFF. DNA for the CDR3: TGTGCCACCAGGGTAGGGGGGGACGAAGCTTTCTTT. The J gene is TRBJ1-1, the V gene TRBV6-5; TRBD1 is a possible D gene (6 bases). The CDR3 covers 12 residues. Germline V gives CDR1 MNHEY, CDR2 SVGAGI. The ends were cut back, 10 bases at V and 8 bases at J, with 17 bases in the middle.

In this sample, this clonotype turned up many times. The chain combines TRBV27 with TRBJ1-1; D gene ambiguous. V lost 2 bases, J lost 5 bases, and 9 bases lay in between. CDR1 is MNHEY and CDR2 is SMNVEV in the germline V gene (reference sequence). The CDR3 totals 13 residues. This CDR3 is CASSLDGSTEAFF. CDR3 sequence (DNA): TGTGCCAGCAGTTTAGACGGTTCAACTGAAGCTTTCTTT.

This clonotype was counted between two and nine times. The chain joins TRBV12-3 or TRBV12-4 to TRBJ1-5, with TRBD1 identical over 7 bases. The length of the CDR3 is 13 residues. V gave up 5 bases and J gave up 6 bases; unmatched junction bases: 4. CDR3 in DNA: TGTGCCAGCAGTCTCGGGACAGCTCAGCCCCAGCATTTT. It yields the protein CASSLGTAQPQHF.

This clonotype was seen a handful of times. CDR3: CASRTLTATNTGELFF. CDR3 DNA sequence: TGTGCCAGCAGAACTTTGACAGCCACGAACACCGGGGAGCTGTTTTTT. This chain joins TRBV5-6 and TRBJ2-2; possibly TRBD1 for D (5 bases). V lost 5 bases, J lost 0 bases, and 14 bases lay in between. The CDR3 sequence is 16 residues long. CDR1 is SGHDT and CDR2 is YYEEEE in the germline V gene.

The chain couples TRBV29-1 to TRBJ1-2; D is possibly TRBD1 (5 bases). V gave up 5 bases and J gave up 8 bases, with 15 bases separating them. This CDR3 has 12 amino acids. In germline, CDR1 is SQVTM, CDR2 ANQGSEA. CDR3 nucleotides: TGCAGCGTTCGGGGAGGAGGGGAGGGCTACACCTTC. Translation: CSVRGGGEGYTF.

This clonotype was observed a few times. CDR3: CASSLSREDTEAFF. The CDR3 DNA is TGTGCCAGCAGTTTAAGCAGGGAGGACACTGAAGCTTTCTTT. The chain has TRBV28 and TRBJ1-1; perhaps TRBD1 as D (5 bases). The germline CDR1 and CDR2 sequences are MDHEN and SYDVKM. The CDR3 totals 14 residues. Trimming took off 2 bases at V and 3 bases at J, with 10 bases between the two ends.

This clonotype has a count of ten or more. The chain combines TRBV27 with TRBJ1-1, with D unresolved. Per germline, CDR1 MNHEY and CDR2 SMNVEV (reference sequence). The length of the CDR3 is 14 residues. Trimming cost V 2 bases and J 0 bases, with 7 bases left between them. CDR3 loop: CASSLASMNTEAFF. CDR3 bases: TGTGCCAGCAGTTTAGCCAGCATGAACACTGAAGCTTTCTTT.

This clonotype was counted a few times. DNA for the CDR3: TGTGCCAGCAGTTCAACAGGGGGCCAGCTAATTGCAAATCAGCCCCAGCATTTT. It yields the protein CASSSTGGQLIANQPQHF. This rearrangement joins TRBV5-5 to TRBJ1-5, with 9 bases fitting TRBD1. The junction had 16 bases not matched to a gene; V was cut back by 5 bases and J by 4 bases. CDR3 length: 18 amino acids. The germline V gene encodes CDR1 SGHKS and CDR2 YYEKEE (reference sequence). Together with reference TRBV5-5 and TRBJ1-5, the CDR3 gives the full variable domain: DAGVTQSPTHLIKTRGQQVTLRCSPISGHKSVSWYQQVLGQGPQFIFQYYEKEERGRGNFPDRFSARQFPNYSSELNVNALLLGDSALYLCASSSTGGQLIANQPQHFGDGTRLSIL.

This clonotype was seen ten or more times. The rearrangement links TRBV27 to TRBJ2-7, with D unclear. The germline V gene encodes CDR1 MNHEY and CDR2 SMNVEV (reference sequence). The CDR3 contains 15 residues. V was clipped by 3 bases and J by 2 bases, with 14 bases between them. CDR3 in amino acids: CASSLVGNSPYEQYF. The CDR3 coding sequence is TGTGCCAGCAGTTTGGTAGGCAACTCCCCCTACGAGCAGTACTTC.